This TCR beta chain stems from a study of neoadjuvant anti-PD-1 for oral cavity cancer. Data came from immunoSEQ multiplex PCR; TCRdb stores just in-frame clones and leaves some out. The sample lists some 14,000 clones, 60% to 80% occurring once. Indicated time point: after neoadjuvant nivolumab, at surgical resection. Stage II-IVA oral cavity squamous cell carcinoma was new and untreated by systemic or radiation therapy. CDR1 is MNHNS, CDR2 SASEGT, per germline. V gave up 6 bases and J gave up 6 bases, with 15 bases separating them. The CDR3 spans 14 residues. This TCR came from a person between 40 and 85 years old with oral cavity squamous cell carcinoma. The V gene is TRBV6-1, the J gene TRBJ1-5; D is possibly TRBD1 (5 bases). The starting material was PBMCs, obtained after nivolumab (anti-PD-1) treatment. The CDR3 bases are TGTGCCAGCAGCCCCCAGGGCGGGAGTCAGCCCCAGCATTTT. The encoded protein is CASSPQGGSQPQHF.